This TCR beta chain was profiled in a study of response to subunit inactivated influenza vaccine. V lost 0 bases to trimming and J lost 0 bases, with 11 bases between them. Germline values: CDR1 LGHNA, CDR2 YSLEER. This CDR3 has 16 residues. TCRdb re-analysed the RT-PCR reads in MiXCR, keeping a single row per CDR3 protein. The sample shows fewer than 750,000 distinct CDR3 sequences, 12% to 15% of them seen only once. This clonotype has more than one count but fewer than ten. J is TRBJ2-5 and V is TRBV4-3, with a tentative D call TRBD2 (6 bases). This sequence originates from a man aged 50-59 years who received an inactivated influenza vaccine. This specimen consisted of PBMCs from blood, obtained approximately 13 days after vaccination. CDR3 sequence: CASSQEVGSNQETQYF. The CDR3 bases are TGCGCCAGCAGCCAAGAGGTCGGGAGTAACCAAGAGACCCAGTACTTC.